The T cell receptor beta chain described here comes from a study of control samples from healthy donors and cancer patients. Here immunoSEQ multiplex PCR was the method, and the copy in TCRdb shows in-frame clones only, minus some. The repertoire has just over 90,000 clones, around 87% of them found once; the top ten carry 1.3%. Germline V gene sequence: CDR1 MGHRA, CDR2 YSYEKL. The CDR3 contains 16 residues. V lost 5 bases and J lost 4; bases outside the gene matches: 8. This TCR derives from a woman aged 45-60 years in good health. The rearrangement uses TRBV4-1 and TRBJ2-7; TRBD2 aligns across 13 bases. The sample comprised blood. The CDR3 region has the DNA TGCGCCAGCAGCTCCGGACTAGCGGGGGAAATATACGAGCAGTACTTC. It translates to CASSSGLAGEIYEQYF.